This entry lists 26 T cell receptor beta chains sequenced from one sample in a study of blood T cell repertoires in COVID-19. The data were produced by immunoSEQ multiplex PCR, yet TCRdb's version contains in-frame clones alone and is incomplete. The data hold hundreds of thousands of clones, with roughly 80% observed a single time. Source material: peripheral blood. Receptors originate from a woman of 80 years or more with acute or convalescent COVID-19.

This sequence joins TRBV7-3 and TRBJ1-1; 10 bases are a match to TRBD1. After removal of 5 bases from V and 4 bases from J, the junction contained 4 bases not matched to a gene. The CDR3 extends over 14 amino acids. Germline lookup yields CDR1 SGHTA and CDR2 FQGTGA. CDR3 in amino acids: CASSRQGASTEAFF. The CDR3 DNA is TGTGCCAGCAGCCGACAGGGGGCGAGCACTGAAGCTTTCTTT.

This chain connects TRBV5-8 to TRBJ2-7, with 7 positions matching TRBD1. With V trimmed by 1 base and J by 3 bases, 4 bases remained unmatched. The CDR3 consists of 14 residues. Germline V lookup: CDR1 SGHTS, CDR2 YDEGEE. The CDR3 coding sequence is TGTGCCAGCAGCTTGCCGGGACAGATCTACGAGCAGTACTTC. Amino acids: CASSLPGQIYEQYF.

V is TRBV19 and J is TRBJ1-5; the D gene is possibly TRBD1 (5 bases). CDR3 size: 14 residues. Trimming pared 5 bases from V and 4 bases from J, leaving 12 bases between. CDR1 and CDR2 from the germline V gene are LNHDA and SQIVND (reference sequence). CDR3 nucleotides: TGTGCCAGTAGTGGGGGGATATGGAATCAGCCCCAGCATTTT. Residues: CASSGGIWNQPQHF. The variable domain in full, with the rest retrieved from reference TRBV19 and TRBJ1-5, is DGGITQSPKYLFRKEGQNVTLSCEQNLNHDAMYWYRQDPGQGLRLIYYSQIVNDFQKGDIAEGYSVSREKKESFPLTVTSAQKNPTAFYLCASSGGIWNQPQHFGDGTRLSIL.

The chain is built from TRBV6-1 and TRBJ1-6, with no clear D. The CDR3 contains 16 residues. Germline-derived CDR1 and CDR2 are MNHNS and SASEGT. Trimming removed 1 base from V and 2 bases from J, with 9 bases in between. In DNA, the CDR3 is TGTGCCAGCAGTGAAGATTCAGGTGCCTATAATTCACCCCTCCACTTT. Translation gives CASSEDSGAYNSPLHF.

The V call is TRBV18, the J call TRBJ2-1, with 8 bases matching TRBD2. This CDR3 spans 16 amino acids. Germline CDR1 KGHSH, CDR2 LQKENI. Trimming at V came to 2 bases and at J to 4 bases, leaving 7 bases not matched to a gene. CDR3 bases: TGTGCCAGCTCACCAGCTCTCGCGGGAGGATACAATGAGCAGTTCTTC. This gives the protein CASSPALAGGYNEQFF.

This clone has more than one count but fewer than ten. The chain joins TRBV6-2 or TRBV6-3 to TRBJ2-7; TRBD2 matches at 8 bases. CDR3 length equals 15 residues. Germline V lookup: CDR1 MNHEY, CDR2 SVGEGT. The junction had 9 bases not matched to a gene; V was cut back by 5 bases and J by 3 bases. The CDR3 spells CASSPGTRRSYEQYF. In nucleotides, the CDR3 is TGTGCCAGCAGTCCAGGGACTAGGAGGAGCTACGAGCAGTACTTC.

This clone was counted once. This chain uses TRBV7-3 with TRBJ2-6; D may be TRBD2 (5 bases). Trimming took off 1 base at V and 4 bases at J, with 11 bases between the two ends. Germline V gene lookup returns CDR1 SGHTA and CDR2 FQGTGA. This CDR3 region has 16 residues. The CDR3 DNA sequence: TGTGCCAGCAGCTTAATTCCGGGGTCCGGGGCCAACGTCCTGACTTTC. Translating it yields CASSLIPGSGANVLTF.

This chain joins TRBV6-6 and TRBJ1-4; D ambiguous. This CDR3 is built from 12 residues. Looked up from germline, CDR1 is MNHNY and CDR2 is SVGAGI (reference sequence). The V end lost 6 bases, the J end lost 5 bases, and 7 bases lay between the germline ends. DNA of the CDR3: TGTGCCAGCAGGAGCCTGAATGAAAAACTGTTTTTT. Residues: CASRSLNEKLFF.

V usage is TRBV5-1 and J usage is TRBJ2-4, with 10 bases that match TRBD2. The CDR3 length is 14 residues. Germline CDR1 reads SGHRS; CDR2 reads YFSETQ. V lost 3 bases and J lost 8; bases outside the gene matches: 5. The CDR3 loop is CASSWGLASDIQYF. The DNA of the CDR3 is TGCGCCAGCAGCTGGGGACTAGCGTCAGACATTCAGTACTTC.

This clone appeared a few times. The V call is TRBV5-5, the J call TRBJ2-7; 7 bases align to TRBD1. The junction had 4 bases not matched to a gene; V was cut back by 4 bases and J by 3 bases. The CDR3 runs 13 residues. From germline, CDR1 is SGHKS and CDR2 YYEKEE (reference sequence). CDR3 protein: CASSLGQNYEQYF. The CDR3 DNA reads as TGTGCCAGCAGCCTGGGACAGAACTACGAGCAGTACTTC.

The rearrangement uses TRBV27 and TRBJ1-1; D is perhaps TRBD1 (5 bases). V lost 3 bases and J lost 4, with 12 bases in between. CDR3 length: 14 amino acids. Germline CDR1 and CDR2: MNHEY and SMNVEV (reference sequence). The CDR3 DNA follows: TGTGCCAGCAGTTTGGGCAGGGTGGGCACTGAAGCTTTCTTT. Translation gives CASSLGRVGTEAFF.

The chain carries TRBV7-7 and TRBJ2-5; 12 nucleotides match TRBD2. Germline assignment: CDR1 SSHAT and CDR2 FNYEAQ (reference sequence). The V and J ends lost 5 bases and 5 bases, in that order; junction bases with no gene match: 12. The CDR3 covers 17 residues. This CDR3 is CASSPGGASGRAETQYF. The CDR3, as DNA: TGTGCCAGCAGCCCGGGGGGTGCTAGCGGGAGGGCGGAGACCCAGTACTTC.

The chain uses TRBV7-9 and TRBJ1-3; the D is unclear. The CDR3 has 15 residues. Trimming cost V 5 bases and J 3 bases, with 14 bases left between them. The germline V gene has CDR1 SEHNR and CDR2 FQNEAQ (reference sequence). The CDR3, as DNA: TGTGCCAGCAGCCCCGGGATCGTGTTTGGAAACACCATATATTTT. This sequence encodes CASSPGIVFGNTIYF.

This clone was seen a single time. The chain uses TRBV5-8 and TRBJ2-7, with D perhaps matching TRBD2 (6 bases). The CDR3 spans 14 residues. Trimming removed 2 bases from V and 2 bases from J, with 11 bases in between. The germline CDR1 and CDR2 sequences are SGHTS and YDEGEE. The CDR3 nucleotides read TGTGCCAGCAGCTTTGGGCGGGGAGCCTACGAGCAGTACTTC. This translates into CASSFGRGAYEQYF. Full variable domain (outside the CDR3, taken from reference TRBV5-8 and TRBJ2-7): EAGVTQSPTHLIKTRGQQATLRCSPISGHTSVYWYQQALGLGLQFLLWYDEGEERNRGNFPPRFSGRQFPNYSSELNVNALELEDSALYLCASSFGRGAYEQYFGPGTRLTVT.

The V call is TRBV18, the J call TRBJ2-2, with 9 positions matching TRBD1. V shed 4 bases, J shed 2 bases, and the junction held 5 bases outside the gene matches. Germline V gene sequence: CDR1 KGHSH, CDR2 LQKENI. The CDR3 totals 16 residues. CDR3 DNA: TGTGCCAGCTCACAGGGACAGGGAGTTAACACCGGGGAGCTGTTTTTT. Its protein product is CASSQGQGVNTGELFF.

The chain combines TRBV30 with TRBJ1-4, with a tentative D call TRBD1 (5 bases). The CDR3 spans 14 residues. V lost 0 bases and J lost 7, with 12 bases in between. Germline CDR1 reads GTSNPN; CDR2 reads SVGIG (reference sequence). CDR3 DNA sequence: TGTGCCTGGAGTGTCGGGGGTACAAGTGAAAAACTGTTTTTT. The encoded protein is CAWSVGGTSEKLFF.

The gene calls are TRBV4-2 and TRBJ1-2; weak D call: TRBD1 (6 bases). This CDR3 spans 15 amino acids. Germline V lookup: CDR1 LGHNA, CDR2 YNFKEQ. Trimming removed 5 bases from V and 2 bases from J, with 15 bases in between. The CDR3 loop reads CASSVPSGQNYGYTF. CDR3 sequence (DNA): TGTGCCAGCAGCGTCCCCTCAGGACAGAACTATGGCTACACCTTC.

J is TRBJ1-5 and V is TRBV19, with D possibly being TRBD1 (6 bases). This CDR3 comprises 18 residues. Germline V gene lookup returns CDR1 LNHDA and CDR2 SQIVND (reference sequence). V lost 1 base, J lost 3 bases, and 19 bases lay in between. The CDR3 region is CASSIARTLSGVNQPQHF. The CDR3 coding sequence is TGTGCCAGTAGTATAGCCCGGACCTTGTCAGGGGTCAATCAGCCCCAGCATTTT.

The chain combines TRBV19 with TRBJ1-5; tentative D call: TRBD1 (5 bases). CDR1 and CDR2 (germline): LNHDA, SQIVND (reference sequence). The CDR3 is made up of 14 amino acids. The CDR3 spells CAAGGEGKNQPQHF. In nucleotides, the CDR3 is TGTGCGGCGGGGGGTGAAGGGAAGAATCAGCCCCAGCATTTT.

This clone was found once. The CDR3: CATSDNPGGEQFF. The CDR3 DNA sequence: TGTGCCACCAGTGATAACCCGGGCGGGGAGCAGTTCTTC. The chain is built from TRBV24-1 and TRBJ2-1; maybe TRBD2 (5 bases). The V gene's germline CDR1 is KGHDR and CDR2 SFDVKD. The CDR3 is 13 amino acids. Trimming took off 3 bases at V and 10 bases at J, with 12 bases between the two ends.

V is TRBV24-1 and J is TRBJ2-5; perhaps TRBD1 as D (6 bases). V gave up 4 bases and J gave up 5 bases, with 13 bases separating them. The CDR3 contains 14 residues. Germline lookup yields CDR1 KGHDR and CDR2 SFDVKD. The CDR3 sequence: CATSDPTGSETQYF. The CDR3 DNA reads TGTGCCACCAGTGACCCAACAGGGAGCGAGACCCAGTACTTC.

V is TRBV5-1 and J is TRBJ2-5; TRBD1 is a possible D gene (5 bases). V lost 0 bases, J lost 2 bases, and 11 bases lay in between. Germline loops: CDR1 SGHRS, CDR2 YFSETQ. This CDR3 has 15 residues. CDR3 in amino acids: CASSLGQGLQETQYF. As DNA, the CDR3 is TGCGCCAGCAGCTTGGGGCAGGGCCTACAAGAGACCCAGTACTTC.

The chain carries TRBV11-1 and TRBJ2-1, with 12 bases that match TRBD1. The V gene end was trimmed by 4 bases and the J gene end by 5 bases; junction bases not matched to a gene: 6. CDR3 length equals 16 residues. Germline CDR1 and CDR2: SGHAT and FQDESV (reference sequence). Here the CDR3 reads CASSWGTGGVDNEQFF. CDR3 DNA: TGTGCCAGCAGCTGGGGGACAGGGGGCGTTGACAATGAGCAGTTCTTC. Drawing the rest from reference TRBV11-1 and TRBJ2-1, the complete variable domain is EAEVAQSPRYKITEKSQAVAFWCDPISGHATLYWYRQILGQGPELLVQFQDESVVDDSQLPKDRFSAERLKGVDSTLKIQPAELGDSAMYLCASSWGTGGVDNEQFFGPGTRLTVL.

The chain uses TRBV5-5 and TRBJ1-1; 7 bases are shared with TRBD1. The CDR3 has 15 residues. The germline V gene encodes CDR1 SGHKS and CDR2 YYEKEE (reference sequence). V lost 1 base, J lost 4 bases, and 7 bases stayed unmatched. CDR3 sequence (DNA): TGTGCCAGCAGCTTGTTAGGGGCAGGGGGCACTGAAGCTTTCTTT. Translation: CASSLLGAGGTEAFF.

This clone came up a few times. In DNA, the CDR3 is TGTGCCACCAACGAAGGACCCGGGGGCACCATATATTTT. Amino acid sequence: CATNEGPGGTIYF. This rearrangement joins TRBV24-1 to TRBJ1-3; possible D gene TRBD1, 5 bases. The CDR3 contains 13 residues. CDR1 is KGHDR, CDR2 SFDVKD, per germline. V was clipped by 8 bases and J by 9 bases, with 16 bases between them.

The chain links TRBV30 to TRBJ1-1; tentatively, D is TRBD1 (5 bases). The germline V gene has CDR1 GTSNPN and CDR2 SVGIG (reference sequence). The length of the CDR3 is 15 residues. The ends were cut back, 7 bases at V and 0 bases at J, with 18 bases in the middle. The CDR3 region has the DNA TGTGCCTCTATTCTGGGGGGGGGTTTGAACACTGAAGCTTTCTTT. It codes for CASILGGGLNTEAFF.